This TCR beta chain appears in the sequencing data of a study of technical replicates of blood from several donors. The table came from immunoSEQ multiplex PCR; TCRdb's copy has only in-frame clones and leaves some out. In the table there are under 95,000 clones, 95% to 98% of which are singletons. The CDR3 loop spans 14 amino acids. Germline V gene lookup returns CDR1 MDHEN and CDR2 SYDVKM. V was shortened by 3 bases and J by 9 bases, with 15 bases between the two germline ends. Sequenced input: T cells isolated from PBMCs. The gene calls are TRBV28 and TRBJ2-1; perhaps TRBD2 as D (5 bases). This sequence was found in a human donor in good health. Here the CDR3 DNA reads TGTGCCAGCAGTTTGGTAATATTAGCGCCTGAGCAGTTCTTC. This translates into CASSLVILAPEQFF.